This is a list of T cell receptor beta chains from one sample in a study of cytomegalovirus exposure and HLA in healthy donors. Sequencing used immunoSEQ multiplex PCR; TCRdb keeps in-frame clones, though not all of them. The sample shows roughly 120,000 clones, around 81% of them seen only once. The sequenced material came from PBMCs. The receptors were gathered from a woman in her twenties or thirties in good health and CMV-seronegative. Both conserved end residues are part of each CDR3. The D gene is left open where the match is weak. Some rows mark clone size as missing; the rest say once, few, many or name a class of expanded clone.

-	-	TRBJ2-7	TRBV5-1	CASSLGALTGEGFEQYF	TGCGCCAGCAGCTTGGGGGCCCTCACGGGAGAAGGATTCGAGCAGTACTTC
-	-	TRBJ1-5	TRBV19	CASSLLEGDGSNQPQHF	TGTGCCAGTAGTCTACTCGAGGGGGACGGTAGCAATCAGCCCCAGCATTTT
-	TRBD1	TRBJ1-3	TRBV11-2	CASSRDRGSGNTIYF	TGTGCCAGCAGTCGGGACAGGGGGTCTGGAAACACCATATATTTT
-	TRBD2	TRBJ2-7	TRBV13	CASSTSGINYEQYF	TGTGCCAGCAGCACTAGCGGGATTAACTACGAGCAGTACTTC
-	TRBD2	TRBJ2-7	TRBV27	CASSSGTSGRVYEQYF	TGTGCCAGCAGTTCCGGGACTAGCGGGAGGGTTTACGAGCAGTACTTC
-	-	TRBJ2-5	TRBV30	CAWSVSGLQETQYF	TGTGCCTGGAGTGTTTCCGGGTTGCAAGAGACCCAGTACTTC
-	-	TRBJ2-1	TRBV28	CASSLARGWGYNEQFF	TGTGCCAGCAGTTTAGCCCGAGGGTGGGGCTACAATGAGCAGTTCTTC
-	-	TRBJ1-2	TRBV9	CASSVEGPSNYGYTF	TGTGCCAGCAGCGTTGAGGGCCCGTCAAACTATGGCTACACCTTC
-	-	TRBJ1-3	TRBV28	CASSLPLNSGNTIYF	TGTGCCAGCAGTTTACCCCTAAATTCTGGAAACACCATATATTTT
-	TRBD2	TRBJ2-7	TRBV15	CATSREGRGGYHEQYF	TGTGCCACCAGCAGAGAAGGGCGGGGGGGTTATCACGAGCAGTACTTC
few	-	TRBJ2-7	TRBV27	CASSSGLTYEQYF	TGTGCCAGCAGCTCCGGACTCACCTACGAGCAGTACTTC
-	-	TRBJ2-1	TRBV2	CASSDIGSLVNEQFF	TGTGCCAGCAGTGATATAGGCAGCCTAGTAAATGAGCAGTTCTTC
-	-	TRBJ1-5	TRBV6-4	CASSDSGGSGQPQHF	TGTGCCAGCAGTGACTCCGGAGGGTCTGGACAGCCCCAGCATTTT
-	TRBD1	TRBJ2-7	TRBV2	CASSAGTGGSEQYF	TGTGCCAGCAGCGCCGGGACAGGGGGCTCCGAGCAGTACTTC
few	-	TRBJ2-3	TRBV4-3	CASSQASTDTQYF	TGCGCCAGCAGCCAAGCCTCCACAGATACGCAGTATTTT
-	-	TRBJ2-3	TRBV13	CASSLGLADTQYF	TGTGCCAGCAGCTTAGGCCTCGCAGATACGCAGTATTTT
-	-	TRBJ2-2	TRBV11-2	CASGALTGELFF	TGTGCCAGCGGGGCTCTTACCGGGGAGCTGTTTTTT
-	-	TRBJ2-2	TRBV28	CASSSWATEGELFF	TGTGCCAGCAGTTCCTGGGCCACTGAGGGGGAGCTGTTTTTT
few	-	TRBJ1-3	TRBV19	CASSTRDGGRSGNTIYF	TGTGCCAGTAGTACCCGAGACGGGGGTCGCTCTGGAAACACCATATATTTT